Listed below are T cell receptor beta chains from one sample, sequenced in a study of identifying expanded T cells in peripheral blood. The table came from immunoSEQ multiplex PCR; TCRdb's copy has only in-frame clones and leaves some out. The sample consists of approximately 130,000 clones, 70% to 90% of them appearing once. The sample taken for sequencing was blood. The source is a person between 18 and 75 years old in good health. CDR3s include the opening cysteine and the closing phenylalanine or tryptophan. Each record gives: CDR3 length, V gene, clone size, J gene, D gene, CDR3 protein, CDR3 DNA. A D gene is named only where the DNA matches it firmly. Clone size appears in some rows only: once, few, many, or a class for an expanded clone.

CDR3 length: 11; V gene: TRBV7-9; clone size: .; J gene: TRBJ2-7; D gene: .; CDR3 protein: CASSPGYEQYF; CDR3 DNA: TGTGCCAGCAGCCCGGGCTACGAGCAGTACTTC
CDR3 length: 15; V gene: TRBV7-7; clone size: .; J gene: TRBJ2-2; D gene: TRBD1; CDR3 protein: CASSLRQGATGELFF; CDR3 DNA: TGTGCCAGCAGCTTGAGACAGGGGGCTACCGGGGAGCTGTTTTTT
CDR3 length: 14; V gene: TRBV5-4; clone size: .; J gene: TRBJ2-7; D gene: TRBD2; CDR3 protein: CASSLGTSLSEQYF; CDR3 DNA: TGTGCCAGCAGCTTGGGGACTAGCTTAAGCGAGCAGTACTTC
CDR3 length: 15; V gene: TRBV6-1; clone size: .; J gene: TRBJ1-3; D gene: .; CDR3 protein: CASSAPGPLGNTIYF; CDR3 DNA: TGTGCCAGCAGTGCTCCGGGACCGCTAGGAAACACCATATATTTT
CDR3 length: 14; V gene: TRBV18; clone size: .; J gene: TRBJ2-3; D gene: TRBD1; CDR3 protein: CASSQGAGTDTQYF; CDR3 DNA: TGTGCCAGCTCCCAGGGGGCGGGCACAGATACGCAGTATTTT
CDR3 length: 15; V gene: TRBV7-2; clone size: .; J gene: TRBJ2-3; D gene: .; CDR3 protein: CASSSDYLSTDTQYF; CDR3 DNA: TGTGCCAGCAGCTCGGACTATCTTAGCACAGATACGCAGTATTTT
CDR3 length: 16; V gene: TRBV11-2; clone size: .; J gene: TRBJ1-1; D gene: TRBD1; CDR3 protein: CASSPGQGLMNTEAFF; CDR3 DNA: TGTGCCAGCAGCCCGGGACAGGGCCTGATGAACACTGAAGCTTTCTTT
CDR3 length: 16; V gene: TRBV30; clone size: .; J gene: TRBJ1-1; D gene: .; CDR3 protein: CAWSVPRRGQDTEAFF; CDR3 DNA: TGTGCCTGGAGTGTACCCAGGAGAGGGCAGGACACTGAAGCTTTCTTT
CDR3 length: 16; V gene: TRBV7-3; clone size: .; J gene: TRBJ2-1; D gene: TRBD2; CDR3 protein: CASSPGLAGSYNEQFF; CDR3 DNA: TGTGCCAGCAGCCCCGGACTAGCGGGCTCCTACAATGAGCAGTTCTTC
CDR3 length: 16; V gene: TRBV9; clone size: .; J gene: TRBJ1-4; D gene: TRBD1; CDR3 protein: CASSVGGDRGVEKLFF; CDR3 DNA: TGTGCCAGCAGCGTAGGTGGGGACAGGGGTGTTGAAAAACTGTTTTTT
CDR3 length: 16; V gene: TRBV6-6; clone size: .; J gene: TRBJ2-1; D gene: TRBD2; CDR3 protein: CASSLTGTSGWNEQFF; CDR3 DNA: TGTGCCAGCAGTTTGACCGGGACTAGCGGCTGGAATGAGCAGTTCTTC
CDR3 length: 15; V gene: TRBV28; clone size: once; J gene: TRBJ2-6; D gene: .; CDR3 protein: CASSGGLSGANVLTF; CDR3 DNA: TGTGCCAGCAGTGGGGGGTTGTCTGGGGCCAACGTCCTGACTTTC
CDR3 length: 13; V gene: TRBV11-2; clone size: .; J gene: TRBJ1-2; D gene: .; CDR3 protein: CASSFTEEYGYTF; CDR3 DNA: TGTGCCAGCAGCTTCACAGAAGAGTATGGCTACACCTTC
CDR3 length: 13; V gene: TRBV6-1; clone size: .; J gene: TRBJ1-2; D gene: .; CDR3 protein: CASSEWEGDGYTF; CDR3 DNA: TGTGCCAGCAGTGAATGGGAAGGAGATGGCTACACCTTC
CDR3 length: 13; V gene: TRBV30; clone size: .; J gene: TRBJ2-3; D gene: TRBD2; CDR3 protein: CAWSSGGTDTQYF; CDR3 DNA: TGTGCCTGGAGTAGCGGGGGCACAGATACGCAGTATTTT
CDR3 length: 15; V gene: TRBV5-6; clone size: .; J gene: TRBJ1-2; D gene: TRBD1; CDR3 protein: CASRNRDRDGYGYTF; CDR3 DNA: TGTGCCAGCAGGAACCGGGACAGGGATGGTTATGGCTACACCTTC
CDR3 length: 17; V gene: TRBV7-9; clone size: .; J gene: TRBJ2-5; D gene: TRBD2; CDR3 protein: CASSSRTSGKSQETQYF; CDR3 DNA: TGTGCCAGCAGCTCAAGGACTAGCGGGAAATCCCAAGAGACCCAGTACTTC
CDR3 length: 14; V gene: TRBV6-5; clone size: .; J gene: TRBJ1-2; D gene: TRBD1; CDR3 protein: CASKRQGSNYGYTF; CDR3 DNA: TGTGCCAGCAAAAGACAGGGGTCTAACTATGGCTACACCTTC
CDR3 length: 18; V gene: TRBV9; clone size: .; J gene: TRBJ1-2; D gene: TRBD1; CDR3 protein: CASSETGGAGQGYYGYTF; CDR3 DNA: TGTGCCAGCAGCGAGACCGGCGGGGCGGGACAGGGGTACTATGGCTACACCTTC
CDR3 length: 15; V gene: TRBV7-9; clone size: once; J gene: TRBJ2-1; D gene: TRBD1; CDR3 protein: CASSPGQGAQSEQFF; CDR3 DNA: TGTGCCAGCAGCCCGGGACAGGGGGCGCAAAGTGAGCAGTTCTTC
CDR3 length: 17; V gene: TRBV19; clone size: .; J gene: TRBJ1-4; D gene: .; CDR3 protein: CASIRTASGVPNEKLFF; CDR3 DNA: TGTGCCAGTATCCGGACAGCGTCAGGGGTCCCTAATGAAAAACTGTTTTTT
CDR3 length: 13; V gene: TRBV7-7; clone size: .; J gene: TRBJ2-2; D gene: .; CDR3 protein: CASRPLGTGELFF; CDR3 DNA: TGTGCCAGCAGGCCCCTTGGGACCGGGGAGCTGTTTTTT
CDR3 length: 18; V gene: TRBV7-9; clone size: .; J gene: TRBJ1-1; D gene: TRBD1; CDR3 protein: CASSVPGQGRFMNTEAFF; CDR3 DNA: TGTGCCAGCAGCGTACCGGGACAGGGGAGATTCATGAACACTGAAGCTTTCTTT
CDR3 length: 17; V gene: TRBV2; clone size: once; J gene: TRBJ1-5; D gene: TRBD1; CDR3 protein: CASSEIGTGGGNQPQHF; CDR3 DNA: TGTGCCAGCAGTGAGATAGGGACAGGGGGAGGCAATCAGCCCCAGCATTTT
CDR3 length: 12; V gene: TRBV6-1; clone size: .; J gene: TRBJ2-1; D gene: .; CDR3 protein: CASSEYLDEQFF; CDR3 DNA: TGTGCCAGCAGTGAATATCTCGATGAGCAGTTCTTC
CDR3 length: 16; V gene: TRBV2; clone size: once; J gene: TRBJ1-4; D gene: TRBD1; CDR3 protein: CARNGDGGTAAEKLFF; CDR3 DNA: TGTGCCAGAAACGGGGATGGGGGGACAGCCGCTGAAAAACTGTTTTTT
CDR3 length: 14; V gene: TRBV7-2; clone size: .; J gene: TRBJ2-1; D gene: TRBD2; CDR3 protein: CASSSGLASNEQFF; CDR3 DNA: TGTGCCAGCAGCTCCGGACTAGCCAGCAATGAGCAGTTCTTC
CDR3 length: 15; V gene: TRBV6-6; clone size: .; J gene: TRBJ2-1; D gene: TRBD1; CDR3 protein: CASSSLDRESDEQFF; CDR3 DNA: TGTGCCAGCAGTTCCCTGGACAGGGAGTCGGATGAGCAGTTCTTC
CDR3 length: 12; V gene: TRBV6-5; clone size: .; J gene: TRBJ1-1; D gene: .; CDR3 protein: CASSEAGIEAFF; CDR3 DNA: TGTGCCAGCAGTGAAGCAGGGATTGAAGCTTTCTTT
CDR3 length: 13; V gene: TRBV7-2; clone size: .; J gene: TRBJ2-3; D gene: .; CDR3 protein: CASSLAGENTQYF; CDR3 DNA: TGTGCCAGCAGCTTAGCGGGGGAAAATACGCAGTATTTT
CDR3 length: 16; V gene: TRBV9; clone size: .; J gene: TRBJ2-2; D gene: TRBD1; CDR3 protein: CASSKSGQGVTGELFF; CDR3 DNA: TGTGCCAGCAGCAAATCGGGACAGGGCGTCACCGGGGAGCTGTTTTTT
CDR3 length: 16; V gene: TRBV5-1; clone size: .; J gene: TRBJ2-6; D gene: .; CDR3 protein: CASSLEPGAGANVLTF; CDR3 DNA: TGCGCCAGCAGCTTGGAACCGGGGGCTGGGGCCAACGTCCTGACTTTC
CDR3 length: 16; V gene: TRBV7-3; clone size: .; J gene: TRBJ2-1; D gene: TRBD2; CDR3 protein: CASSFASGVSYNEQFF; CDR3 DNA: TGTGCCAGCAGCTTCGCTAGCGGGGTGTCCTACAATGAGCAGTTCTTC
CDR3 length: 14; V gene: TRBV28; clone size: .; J gene: TRBJ2-5; D gene: .; CDR3 protein: CATHYLGLPETQYF; CDR3 DNA: TGTGCCACCCATTACCTCGGACTACCGGAGACCCAGTACTTC
CDR3 length: 16; V gene: TRBV5-4; clone size: .; J gene: TRBJ2-4; D gene: .; CDR3 protein: CASSWNPDRIKNIQYF; CDR3 DNA: TGTGCCAGCAGCTGGAACCCGGACAGAATCAAAAACATTCAGTACTTC
CDR3 length: 14; V gene: TRBV2; clone size: .; J gene: TRBJ2-1; D gene: .; CDR3 protein: CASSPGSSYNEQFF; CDR3 DNA: TGTGCCAGCAGTCCCGGGTCCTCCTACAATGAGCAGTTCTTC
CDR3 length: 14; V gene: TRBV9; clone size: few; J gene: TRBJ1-2; D gene: .; CDR3 protein: CASSGSRRPRGYTF; CDR3 DNA: TGTGCCAGCAGCGGAAGTCGACGGCCGCGGGGCTACACCTTC
CDR3 length: 15; V gene: TRBV2; clone size: few; J gene: TRBJ2-7; D gene: TRBD2; CDR3 protein: CASSATSGGSYEQYF; CDR3 DNA: TGTGCCAGCAGTGCGACTAGCGGAGGCTCCTACGAGCAGTACTTC
CDR3 length: 15; V gene: TRBV7-9; clone size: .; J gene: TRBJ1-4; D gene: TRBD1; CDR3 protein: CASSFGTGEGGKLFF; CDR3 DNA: TGTGCCAGCAGCTTCGGGACAGGGGAGGGAGGAAAACTGTTTTTT
CDR3 length: 15; V gene: TRBV6-1; clone size: .; J gene: TRBJ2-4; D gene: TRBD1; CDR3 protein: CASTGTGASKNIQYF; CDR3 DNA: TGTGCCAGCACTGGGACAGGGGCCTCCAAAAACATTCAGTACTTC
CDR3 length: 13; V gene: TRBV28; clone size: .; J gene: TRBJ2-4; D gene: .; CDR3 protein: CASSLAHSDIQYF; CDR3 DNA: TGTGCCAGCAGTTTAGCCCATAGCGACATTCAGTACTTC
CDR3 length: 13; V gene: TRBV7-9; clone size: .; J gene: TRBJ1-1; D gene: .; CDR3 protein: CASSLVTGGEAFF; CDR3 DNA: TGTGCCAGCAGCTTAGTAACGGGTGGTGAAGCTTTCTTT
CDR3 length: 11; V gene: TRBV29-1; clone size: few; J gene: TRBJ1-2; D gene: .; CDR3 protein: CSVPQGLGYTF; CDR3 DNA: TGCAGCGTTCCGCAGGGGTTAGGCTACACCTTC
CDR3 length: 13; V gene: TRBV2; clone size: .; J gene: TRBJ2-7; D gene: TRBD2; CDR3 protein: CASRTSGSDEQYF; CDR3 DNA: TGTGCCAGCCGGACTAGCGGGAGTGACGAGCAGTACTTC
CDR3 length: 13; V gene: TRBV14; clone size: .; J gene: TRBJ1-2; D gene: .; CDR3 protein: CASSQGPGTGYTF; CDR3 DNA: TGTGCCAGCAGCCAAGGTCCGGGAACGGGCTACACCTTC
CDR3 length: 14; V gene: TRBV10-3; clone size: .; J gene: TRBJ1-5; D gene: .; CDR3 protein: CAISDYPKTQPQHF; CDR3 DNA: TGTGCCATCAGTGACTATCCGAAAACTCAGCCCCAGCATTTT